Listed below are T cell receptor beta chains from one sample, sequenced in a study of high-grade serous ovarian cancer treatment subgroups. The protocol was immunoSEQ multiplex PCR, while the TCRdb copy is restricted to in-frame clones and leaves out a portion. The sample shows over 6,500 clones, about three quarters of them seen only once. The specimen sequenced was tumor tissue. Receptors originate from a human donor with high-grade serous ovarian cancer. Both conserved end residues are trimmed from each CDR3. Only some rows state a clone size, as once, few, many or a class for expanded clones.

TRBV6-6	TRBJ1-5	.	ASSYPGTVNQPQH
TRBV11-2	TRBJ2-1	once	ASSLWGASYNEQF
TRBV5-1	TRBJ2-7	.	ASSLVPPGHISYEQY
TRBV4-1	TRBJ1-5	.	ASSQGGVYSNQPQH
TRBV13	TRBJ2-2	once	ASSPDRGYRTGELF
TRBV5-1	TRBJ2-7	.	ASSSGLVHEQY
TRBV6-5	TRBJ1-2	few	ASSFALTGSYGYT
TRBV5-4	TRBJ1-2	few	ASSPGFTDYGYT
TRBV5-1	TRBJ2-5	.	ASSSTRSGQTELETQY
TRBV6-6	TRBJ2-2	.	ASSTPIGASTGELF
TRBV6-1	TRBJ2-3	.	ASSEFLGFTDTQY
TRBV2	TRBJ1-4	few	ASKQGTVEKLF
TRBV27	TRBJ2-7	.	ASSLSSGFSYEQY
TRBV11-2	TRBJ2-5	.	ASNRSPQGRQETQY
TRBV5-1	TRBJ1-3	.	ANIIGTANSGNTIY
TRBV11-3	TRBJ2-1	few	ASSLGAVALDEQF
TRBV19	TRBJ2-3	.	ASRSTWERPSTDTQY
TRBV27	TRBJ1-5	few	ASSPLGNSQPQH
TRBV6-4	TRBJ2-3	.	ASSDAGAMQY
TRBV5-6	TRBJ2-1	.	ASSLYRRQETYNEQF
TRBV7-2	TRBJ2-3	.	ASSPEGLAGGLTDTQY
TRBV10-3	TRBJ2-5	.	ATQRGAETQY
TRBV27	TRBJ1-5	.	ASSPTGTGAVFQPQH
TRBV19	TRBJ1-5	few	ASSGTAGRQPQH
TRBV9	TRBJ2-7	.	ASSPRGQGFSYEQY
TRBV19	TRBJ2-2	.	ASSDYRVVNTGELF
TRBV7-2	TRBJ2-5	.	ASSFRNSQETQY
TRBV25-1	TRBJ2-3	.	ASAGGAGTDTQY
TRBV10-3	TRBJ2-1	.	AISGTAGDNEQF
TRBV5-1	TRBJ1-6	.	ASSFDGGDNSPLH
TRBV11-1	TRBJ1-6	few	ASSLSVGTDNSPLH
TRBV5-1	TRBJ1-1	.	ASSLETGGDTEAF
TRBV6-5	TRBJ1-5	.	ASSSRQTSNQPQH
TRBV5-4	TRBJ2-5	.	ASSLNRGKETQY
TRBV5-1	TRBJ2-1	.	ASSLESFNEQF
TRBV4-3	TRBJ2-1	.	ASSQDEGTYNEQF
TRBV4-2	TRBJ1-2	.	ASSQGQVFYGYT
TRBV7-2	TRBJ2-7	.	ASSPETTLGSYEQY
TRBV7-6	TRBJ1-1	few	ASSFDNLNTEAF
TRBV4-2	TRBJ1-1	.	ASSDTGTENTGAF
TRBV2	TRBJ1-1	few	ASIEQNTEAF
TRBV6-1	TRBJ1-1	.	ASSARAWGVNTEAF
TRBV19	TRBJ1-6	.	ASSIVPTGRNSPLH
TRBV5-1	TRBJ2-3	.	ASSLSGGTDTQY
TRBV23-1	TRBJ2-7	.	ASSHSTVFGYEQY
TRBV29-1	TRBJ2-5	.	SGSGTGGQETQY
TRBV14	TRBJ2-5	.	ASSQPLTGSQETQY
TRBV5-4	TRBJ2-1	.	ASSSGQGAPSYNEQF
TRBV27	TRBJ2-7	.	ASSWGGEEY
TRBV5-1	.	.	ASSLEGNGPYEQY
TRBV4-3	TRBJ2-2	.	ASSQDEFGSTTNTGELF
TRBV9	TRBJ2-3	.	ASSYNRDRGPHTDTQY
TRBV10-2	TRBJ1-1	few	ASREEQRNTEAF
TRBV15	TRBJ1-2	.	ATSRDFSANYGYT
TRBV5-1	TRBJ1-5	.	ASSLGPGSNQPQH
TRBV15	TRBJ1-1	.	ATSTQGGGTEAF
TRBV2	TRBJ1-2	.	ASSETPQGNYGYT
TRBV7-2	TRBJ2-7	once	ASSLPGGGHEQY